Below are 9 T cell receptor beta chains sequenced from a single sample in a study of human T cells and chemical hapten exposure. TCRdb recomputed calls from the RACE reads with MiXCR, one row per CDR3 protein. Of 65,000 to 85,000 distinct CDR3 sequences in the sample, 10% are singletons; the top ten hold about 1.3%. Time point here: patch test 1, 2 weeks after DPC sensitization. The treatment is: therapeutic diphenylcyclopropenone sensitization with weekly scalp DPC. Sequences were derived from whole blood, sampled in connection with sensitization to the hapten diphenylcyclopropenone (DPC). These receptors all come from a woman between 50 and 59 years old with alopecia areata. Some clones in this sample may be carry-over from other donors' samples.

The V and J genes are TRBV27 and TRBJ1-2; the match to TRBD1 covers 8 bases. The V gene end was trimmed by 5 bases and the J gene end by 8 bases; junction bases not matched to a gene: 7. The CDR3 length is 13 residues. Per germline, CDR1 MNHEY and CDR2 SMNVEV (reference sequence). In DNA form, the CDR3 reads TGTGCCAGCAGTCCGGACAGGGTGGTAGGCTACACCTTC. This codes for CASSPDRVVGYTF.

This clonotype was seen ten or more times. This chain uses TRBV11-2 with TRBJ2-7; TRBD2 matches at 10 bases. From germline, CDR1 is SGHAT and CDR2 FQNNGV. J was trimmed by 6 bases and V by 6 bases; bases with no gene match: 14. This CDR3 spans 16 amino acids. The CDR3 protein is CASSFGSGRASSEQYF. Written as DNA, the CDR3 is TGTGCCAGCAGTTTTGGAAGCGGGAGGGCATCTTCCGAGCAGTACTTC.

This clonotype was picked up a small number of times. The chain carries TRBV6-2 or TRBV6-3 and TRBJ1-5, with TRBD1 matching over 9 bases. V lost 2 bases to trimming and J lost 5 bases; unmatched junction nucleotides: 4. CDR1 is MNHEY, CDR2 SVGEGT, per germline. The CDR3 is 15 residues long. The CDR3, as DNA: TGTGCCAGCAGTTACCAGGACAGGGGACATCAGCCCCAGCATTTT. Protein product: CASSYQDRGHQPQHF.

V gene TRBV27 combines with J gene TRBJ2-3; TRBD1 might be the D (5 bases). This CDR3 comprises 16 residues. Germline V gene lookup returns CDR1 MNHEY and CDR2 SMNVEV (reference sequence). V dropped 3 bases and J dropped 0 bases, with 13 bases sitting between them. The CDR3 coding sequence is TGTGCCAGCAGTTTGTCGCGCGGACAAAGCACAGATACGCAGTATTTT. Its translation is CASSLSRGQSTDTQYF.

The sample holds a few counts of this clonotype. CDR3 sequence (DNA): TGCAGTGCTAGACCCGTCGTAGAAGCTTTCTTT. Protein sequence: CSARPVVEAFF. The chain is built from TRBV20-1 and TRBJ1-1; the D is unclear. Trimming shortened V by 2 bases and J by 8 bases, and 9 bases separated the two germline ends. This CDR3 comprises 11 residues. Per germline, CDR1 DFQATT and CDR2 SNEGSKA (reference sequence).

This rearrangement joins TRBV28 to TRBJ1-1; no definite D call. The germline V and J ends were trimmed by 5 bases and 4 bases, with 8 bases remaining between them. Looked up from germline, CDR1 is MDHEN and CDR2 is SYDVKM. The CDR3 has 12 residues. The CDR3 region is CASSTPGTEAFF. The CDR3 coding sequence is TGTGCCAGCAGTACCCCAGGCACTGAAGCTTTCTTT.

Only a few counts were recorded for this clonotype. The chain employs TRBV18 and TRBJ2-7; D may be TRBD2 (6 bases). Deletions cut 3 bases from V and 2 bases from J, with 8 bases between. This CDR3 spans 13 amino acids. The germline gives CDR1 KGHSH, CDR2 LQKENI. CDR3 region: CASSPREPYEQYF. As DNA, the CDR3 is TGTGCCAGCTCACCGCGGGAACCCTACGAGCAGTACTTC.

The CDR3 DNA reads TGTGCCAGCAGCCAAGTCGGGACTAGCGCCCAAGAGACCCAGTACTTC. Amino acids: CASSQVGTSAQETQYF. The V call is TRBV3-1, the J call TRBJ2-5, with 10 bases identical to TRBD2. CDR3 length equals 16 residues. J was trimmed by 1 base and V by 1 base; bases with no gene match: 3. The V gene's germline CDR1 is LGHDT and CDR2 YNNKEL (reference sequence).

This chain links TRBV18 with TRBJ1-6, with 10 bases fitting TRBD1. The CDR3 consists of 17 residues. CDR1 is KGHSH and CDR2 is LQKENI in the germline V gene. The trim removed 5 bases at V and 6 bases at J, leaving 10 bases unmatched. The DNA of the CDR3 is TGTGCCAGCTCAGCCACTTCGGGACAGGGGATTAATTCACCCCTCCACTTT. Amino acids: CASSATSGQGINSPLHF.